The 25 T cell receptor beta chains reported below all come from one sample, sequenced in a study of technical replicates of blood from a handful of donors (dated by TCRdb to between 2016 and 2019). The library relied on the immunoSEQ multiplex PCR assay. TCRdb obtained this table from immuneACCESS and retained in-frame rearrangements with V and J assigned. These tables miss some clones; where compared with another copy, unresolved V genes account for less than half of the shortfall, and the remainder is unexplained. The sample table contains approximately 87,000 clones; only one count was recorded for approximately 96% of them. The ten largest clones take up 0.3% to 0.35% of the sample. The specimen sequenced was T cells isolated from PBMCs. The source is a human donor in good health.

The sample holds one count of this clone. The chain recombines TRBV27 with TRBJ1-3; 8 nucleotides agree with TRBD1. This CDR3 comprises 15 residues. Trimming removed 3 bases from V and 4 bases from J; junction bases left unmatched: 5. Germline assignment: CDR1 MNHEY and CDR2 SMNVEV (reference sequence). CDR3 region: CASSFQGALGNTIYF. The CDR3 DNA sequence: TGTGCCAGCAGTTTCCAGGGGGCGTTGGGAAACACCATATATTTT.

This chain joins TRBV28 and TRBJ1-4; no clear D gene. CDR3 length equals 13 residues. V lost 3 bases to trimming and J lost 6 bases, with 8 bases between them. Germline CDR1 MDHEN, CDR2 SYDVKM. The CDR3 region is CASSFSGYEKLFF. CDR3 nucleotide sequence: TGTGCCAGCAGTTTCTCAGGTTATGAAAAACTGTTTTTT.

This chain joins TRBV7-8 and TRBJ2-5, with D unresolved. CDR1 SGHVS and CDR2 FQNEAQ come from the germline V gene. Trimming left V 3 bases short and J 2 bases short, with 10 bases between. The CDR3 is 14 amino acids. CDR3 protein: CASSFVNLQETQYF. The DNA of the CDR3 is TGTGCCAGCAGCTTTGTGAACTTACAAGAGACCCAGTACTTC. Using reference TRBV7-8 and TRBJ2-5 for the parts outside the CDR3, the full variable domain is GAGVSQSPRYKVAKRGQDVALRCDPISGHVSLFWYQQALGQGPEFLTYFQNEAQLDKSGLPSDRFFAERPEGSVSTLKIQRTQQEDSAVYLCASSFVNLQETQYFGPGTRLLVL.

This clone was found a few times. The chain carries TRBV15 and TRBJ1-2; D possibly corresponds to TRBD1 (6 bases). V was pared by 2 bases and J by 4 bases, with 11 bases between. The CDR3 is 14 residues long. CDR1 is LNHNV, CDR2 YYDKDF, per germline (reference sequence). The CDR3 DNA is TGTGCCACCAGCAGATTACAGGGTGGCTATGGCTACACCTTC. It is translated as CATSRLQGGYGYTF.

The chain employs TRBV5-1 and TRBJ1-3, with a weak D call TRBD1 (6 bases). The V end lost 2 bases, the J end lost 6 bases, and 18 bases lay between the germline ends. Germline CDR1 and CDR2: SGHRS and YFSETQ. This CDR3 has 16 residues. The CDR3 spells CASSLGSQGPANTIYF. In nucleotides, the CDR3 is TGCGCCAGCAGCTTAGGCTCACAGGGTCCTGCAAACACCATATATTTT.

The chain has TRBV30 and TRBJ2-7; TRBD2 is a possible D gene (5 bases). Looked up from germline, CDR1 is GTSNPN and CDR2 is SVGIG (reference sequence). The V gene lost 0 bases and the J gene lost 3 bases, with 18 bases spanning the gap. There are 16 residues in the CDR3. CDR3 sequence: CAWSVLSGLLSYEQYF. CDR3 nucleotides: TGTGCCTGGAGTGTACTGAGCGGACTTCTCAGCTACGAGCAGTACTTC.

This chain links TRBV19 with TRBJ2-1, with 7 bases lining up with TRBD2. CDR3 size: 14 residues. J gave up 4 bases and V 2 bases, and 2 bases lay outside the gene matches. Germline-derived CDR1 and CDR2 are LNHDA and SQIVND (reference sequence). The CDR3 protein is CASSISSGYNEQFF. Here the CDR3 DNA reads TGTGCCAGTAGTATATCTAGCGGTTACAATGAGCAGTTCTTC.

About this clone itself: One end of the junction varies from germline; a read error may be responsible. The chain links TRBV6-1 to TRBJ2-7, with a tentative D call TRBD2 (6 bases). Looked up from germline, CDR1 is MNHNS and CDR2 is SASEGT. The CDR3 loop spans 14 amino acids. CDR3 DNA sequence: TGTGCCAGCAGTGAAGCGAGGGGCGGGACCGAGAAACGCTTC. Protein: CASSEARGGTEKRF.

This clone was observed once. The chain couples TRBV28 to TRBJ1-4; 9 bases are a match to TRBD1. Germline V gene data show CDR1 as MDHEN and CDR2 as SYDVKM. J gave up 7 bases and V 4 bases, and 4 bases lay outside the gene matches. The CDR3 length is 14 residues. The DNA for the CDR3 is TGTGCCAGCAGTTCGGGACAGGGTCTTGAAAAACTGTTTTTT. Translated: CASSSGQGLEKLFF.

The CDR3 nucleotides are TGCGCCAGCAGTCTCTACTCTGGAAACACCATATATTTT. Translated, it gives CASSLYSGNTIYF. The chain joins TRBV23-1 to TRBJ1-3; no firm D call. TRBV23-1 is an ORF for which the function is uncertain. This CDR3 spans 13 amino acids. Trimming removed 4 bases at V and 0 bases at J, with 4 bases between.

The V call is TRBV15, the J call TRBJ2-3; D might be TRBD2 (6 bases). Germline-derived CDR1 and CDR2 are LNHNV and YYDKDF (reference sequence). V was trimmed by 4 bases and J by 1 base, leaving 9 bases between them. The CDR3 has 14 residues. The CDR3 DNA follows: TGTGCCACCAGCACTGGCGGGGGCACAGATACGCAGTATTTT. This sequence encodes CATSTGGGTDTQYF.

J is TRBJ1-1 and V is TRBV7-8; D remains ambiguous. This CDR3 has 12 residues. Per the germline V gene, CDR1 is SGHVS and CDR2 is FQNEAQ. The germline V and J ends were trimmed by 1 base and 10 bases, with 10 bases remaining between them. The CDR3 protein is CASSLGSGGAFF. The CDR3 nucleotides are TGTGCCAGCAGCTTAGGCTCTGGAGGAGCTTTCTTT.

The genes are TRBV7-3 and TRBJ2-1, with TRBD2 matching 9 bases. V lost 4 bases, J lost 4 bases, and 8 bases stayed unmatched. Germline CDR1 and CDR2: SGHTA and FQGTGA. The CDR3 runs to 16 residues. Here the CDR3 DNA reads TGTGCCAGCAGCTCAATTAGCGGGAGAGGGTACAATGAGCAGTTCTTC. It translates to CASSSISGRGYNEQFF.

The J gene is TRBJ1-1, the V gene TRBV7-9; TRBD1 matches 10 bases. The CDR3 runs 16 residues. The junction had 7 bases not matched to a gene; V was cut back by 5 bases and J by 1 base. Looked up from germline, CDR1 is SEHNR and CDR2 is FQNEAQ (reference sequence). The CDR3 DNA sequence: TGTGCCAGCAGCCCCCTGACAGGGGGCGGGAACACTGAAGCTTTCTTT. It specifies CASSPLTGGGNTEAFF.

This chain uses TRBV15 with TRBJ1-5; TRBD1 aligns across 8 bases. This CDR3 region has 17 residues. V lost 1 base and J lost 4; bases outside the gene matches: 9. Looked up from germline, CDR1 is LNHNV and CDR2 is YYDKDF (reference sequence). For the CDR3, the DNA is TGTGCCACCAGCAGAGGTCCTAGGACAGGGTTAAATCAGCCCCAGCATTTT. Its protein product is CATSRGPRTGLNQPQHF.

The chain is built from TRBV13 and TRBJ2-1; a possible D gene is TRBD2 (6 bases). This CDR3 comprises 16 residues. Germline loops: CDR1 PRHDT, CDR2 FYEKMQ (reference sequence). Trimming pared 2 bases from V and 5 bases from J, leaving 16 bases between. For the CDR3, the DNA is TGTGCCAGCAGCTTACCTTCCCCTAGCGAAGACAATGAGCAGTTCTTC. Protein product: CASSLPSPSEDNEQFF.

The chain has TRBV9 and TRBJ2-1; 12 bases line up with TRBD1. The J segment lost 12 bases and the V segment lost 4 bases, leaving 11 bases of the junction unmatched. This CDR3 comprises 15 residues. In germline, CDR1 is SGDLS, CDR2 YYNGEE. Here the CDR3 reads CASSTGTGGRIGQFF. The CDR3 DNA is TGTGCCAGCAGCACCGGGACAGGGGGCCGGATTGGGCAGTTCTTC.

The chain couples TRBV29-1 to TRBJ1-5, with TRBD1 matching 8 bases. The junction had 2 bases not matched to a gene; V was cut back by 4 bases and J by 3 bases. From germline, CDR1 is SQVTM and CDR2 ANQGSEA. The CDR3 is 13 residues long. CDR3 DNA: TGCAGCGTTGGCAGGGGGCACAATCAGCCCCAGCATTTT. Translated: CSVGRGHNQPQHF.

The CDR3 protein is CASAVGGPGGEGFYNEQFF. The CDR3 DNA sequence: TGCGCCAGCGCCGTCGGAGGGCCGGGGGGGGAGGGGTTCTACAATGAGCAGTTCTTC. The gene calls are TRBV4-3 and TRBJ2-1; 8 nucleotides agree with TRBD2. The CDR3 has 19 residues. J was trimmed by 3 bases and V by 8 bases; bases with no gene match: 21. Germline CDR1 and CDR2: LGHNA and YSLEER.

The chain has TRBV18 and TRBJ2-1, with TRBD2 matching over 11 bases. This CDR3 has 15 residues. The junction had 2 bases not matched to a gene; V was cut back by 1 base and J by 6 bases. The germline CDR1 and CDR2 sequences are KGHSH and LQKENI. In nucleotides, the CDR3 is TGTGCCAGCTCACCACGGGGGACTAGCGGCAATGAGCAGTTCTTC. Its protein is CASSPRGTSGNEQFF.

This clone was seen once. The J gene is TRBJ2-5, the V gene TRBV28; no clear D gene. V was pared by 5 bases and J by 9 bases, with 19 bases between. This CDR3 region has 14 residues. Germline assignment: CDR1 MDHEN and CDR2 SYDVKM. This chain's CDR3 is CASSPPISGEAQYF. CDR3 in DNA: TGTGCCAGCAGTCCCCCTATCTCGGGTGAGGCCCAGTACTTC.

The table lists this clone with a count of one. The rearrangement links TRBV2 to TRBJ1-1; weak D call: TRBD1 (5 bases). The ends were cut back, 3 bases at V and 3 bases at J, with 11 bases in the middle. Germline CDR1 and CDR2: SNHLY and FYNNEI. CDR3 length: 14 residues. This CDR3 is CASSDGGEDTEAFF. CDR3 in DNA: TGTGCCAGCAGTGACGGGGGAGAGGACACTGAAGCTTTCTTT.

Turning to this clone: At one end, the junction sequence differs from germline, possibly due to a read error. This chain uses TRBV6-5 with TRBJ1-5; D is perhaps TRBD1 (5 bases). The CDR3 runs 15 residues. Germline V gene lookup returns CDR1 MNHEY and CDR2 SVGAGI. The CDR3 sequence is CASSSVREGNRPQHF. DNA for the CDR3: TGTGCCAGCAGTTCTGTCAGGGAAGGCAATCGGCCCCAGCATTTT.

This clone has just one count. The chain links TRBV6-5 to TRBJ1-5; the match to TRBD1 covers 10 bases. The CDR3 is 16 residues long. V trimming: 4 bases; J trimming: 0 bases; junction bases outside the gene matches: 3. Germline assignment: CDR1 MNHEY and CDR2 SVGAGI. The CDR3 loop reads CASSSRDRGSNQPQHF. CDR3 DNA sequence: TGTGCCAGCAGTTCCCGGGACAGGGGTAGCAATCAGCCCCAGCATTTT.

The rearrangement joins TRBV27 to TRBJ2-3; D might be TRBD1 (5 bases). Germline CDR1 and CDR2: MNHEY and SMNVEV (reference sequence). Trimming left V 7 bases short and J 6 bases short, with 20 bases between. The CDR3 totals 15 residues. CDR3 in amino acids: CASTSGASGADTQYF. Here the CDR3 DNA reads TGTGCCAGCACTTCAGGAGCTAGTGGGGCGGATACGCAGTATTTT.